The entry below describes one T cell receptor (beta chain). Its target is not known. The CDR3 spans 15 residues. Per germline, CDR1 MNHEY and CDR2 SVGAGI. Trimming pared 2 bases from V and 2 bases from J, leaving 12 bases between. TCRdb re-analysed the 5' RACE reads in MiXCR, keeping a single row per CDR3 protein. The sample holds 200,000 to 300,000 distinct CDR3 sequences; 10% to 15% are singletons and the top ten take around 0.49%. The data are from a study of T cells after yellow fever vaccination. General study findings and limits: Reappearance after the booster was observed for most primary-vaccination clones (roughly 97% CD4, about 91% CD8).

The chain has TRBV6-5 and TRBJ1-1; the D is unclear. This sequence was found in a man aged 30-40 years who received the YFV17D yellow fever vaccine. The source was CD4+ T cells sorted from PBMCs, collected 45 days after the yellow fever booster vaccination. CDR3 in DNA: TGTGCCAGCAGTTACGTTGGATTCGGCAACACTGAAGCTTTCTTT. Translation: CASSYVGFGNTEAFF.